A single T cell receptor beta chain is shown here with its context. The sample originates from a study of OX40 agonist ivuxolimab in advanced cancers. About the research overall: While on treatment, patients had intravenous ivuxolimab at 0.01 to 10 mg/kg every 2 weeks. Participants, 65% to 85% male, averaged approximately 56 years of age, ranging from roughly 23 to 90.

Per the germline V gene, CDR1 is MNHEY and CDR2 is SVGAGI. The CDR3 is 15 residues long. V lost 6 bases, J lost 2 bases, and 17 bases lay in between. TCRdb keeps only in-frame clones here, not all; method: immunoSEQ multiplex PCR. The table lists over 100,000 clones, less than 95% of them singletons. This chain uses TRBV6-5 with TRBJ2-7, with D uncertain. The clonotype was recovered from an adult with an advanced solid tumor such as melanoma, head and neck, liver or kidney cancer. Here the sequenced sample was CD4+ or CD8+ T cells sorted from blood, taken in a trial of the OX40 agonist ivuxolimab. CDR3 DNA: TGTGCCAGCAGCCGTCTTTACAGCCAAGCCTACGAGCAGTACTTC. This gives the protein CASSRLYSQAYEQYF.